Shown below are 20 T cell receptor beta chains from a single sample sequenced in a study of control samples from healthy donors and cancer patients. Produced via immunoSEQ multiplex PCR; TCRdb's table is partial and in-frame only. Of about 100,000 clones in the sample, 87% were seen once. The sequenced material came from blood. These receptors originate from a woman aged 50 to 60 in good health.

The chain couples TRBV6-5 to TRBJ1-1, with D hard to call. From germline, CDR1 is MNHEY and CDR2 SVGAGI. Trimming pared 8 bases from V and 0 bases from J, leaving 13 bases between. CDR3 length equals 14 residues. CDR3 in DNA: TGTGCCAGCTCTCCTCCATGGCTGAACACTGAAGCTTTCTTT. Translated: CASSPPWLNTEAFF.

V is TRBV5-4 and J is TRBJ1-1; 10 positions agree with TRBD1. This CDR3 spans 13 amino acids. CDR1 SGHNT and CDR2 YYREEE come from the germline V gene (reference sequence). Losses at the gene ends were 4 bases for V and 6 bases for J; bases not matched to a gene: 3. Written as DNA, the CDR3 is TGTGCCAGCAGCCTCGGACAGGGGGCTGAAGCTTTCTTT. Protein product: CASSLGQGAEAFF.

V is TRBV4-2 and J is TRBJ2-1, with D hard to call. The CDR3 totals 14 residues. V was cut by 4 bases and J by 7 bases, with 14 bases left in between. Germline V gene sequence: CDR1 LGHNA, CDR2 YNFKEQ. CDR3 nucleotides: TGTGCCAGCAGCCCGGGCCCGGCCGGGAATGAGCAGTTCTTC. The encoded protein is CASSPGPAGNEQFF.

This clone turned up a few times. V gene TRBV9 combines with J gene TRBJ1-5; 7 bases match TRBD1. Germline CDR1 is SGDLS and CDR2 is YYNGEE. With 5 bases clipped from V and 5 bases from J, the junction kept 7 bases outside the gene matches. This CDR3 comprises 14 residues. CDR3 bases: TGTGCCAGCAGAGGACAGGCTCCCTATCAGCCCCAGCATTTT. Amino acid sequence: CASRGQAPYQPQHF.

This chain links TRBV11-3 with TRBJ2-1; 9 bases are a match to TRBD2. Germline V lookup: CDR1 SGHNT, CDR2 YENEEA. The CDR3 covers 15 residues. J was trimmed by 5 bases and V by 3 bases; bases with no gene match: 5. In DNA form, the CDR3 reads TGTGCCAGCAGCTTTACTAGCGGGCCTCACAATGAGCAGTTCTTC. Its translation: CASSFTSGPHNEQFF.

The chain uses TRBV18 and TRBJ2-5; D not certain. Trimming removed 3 bases at V and 5 bases at J, with 10 bases between. Germline CDR1 and CDR2: KGHSH and LQKENI. CDR3 length equals 13 residues. In nucleotides, the CDR3 is TGTGCCAGCTCACCTGGGCTCGGGGAGACCCAGTACTTC. This encodes CASSPGLGETQYF. The variable domain in full, completed from reference TRBV18 and TRBJ2-5, reads NAGVMQNPRHLVRRRGQEARLRCSPMKGHSHVYWYRQLPEEGLKFMVYLQKENIIDESGMPKERFSAEFPKEGPSILRIQQVVRGDSAAYFCASSPGLGETQYFGPGTRLLVL.

The chain recombines TRBV3-1 (or the pseudogene TRBV3-2) with TRBJ2-3; 10 bases line up with TRBD2. CDR3 length equals 16 residues. V lost 1 base, J lost 2 bases, and 3 bases stayed unmatched. CDR1 is LGHDT, CDR2 YNNKEL, per germline (reference sequence). The CDR3 region has the DNA TGTGCCAGCAGCCAAGGGACTAGCGGATACACAGATACGCAGTATTTT. Translated: CASSQGTSGYTDTQYF.

V usage is TRBV18 and J usage is TRBJ2-1; D is ambiguous. The CDR3 has 13 amino acids. The V gene lost 2 bases and the J gene lost 8 bases, with 10 bases spanning the gap. The germline CDR1 and CDR2 sequences are KGHSH and LQKENI. The CDR3 DNA is TGTGCCAGCTCACCAGGTCCAGGCGATGAGCAGTTCTTC. This translates into CASSPGPGDEQFF.

The J gene is TRBJ1-1, the V gene TRBV5-1; 11 bases match TRBD1. CDR3 length equals 18 residues. Per the germline V gene, CDR1 is SGHRS and CDR2 is YFSETQ. The V gene end was trimmed by 2 bases and the J gene end by 4 bases; junction bases not matched to a gene: 13. The chain's CDR3 is CASSFPRTGGPSATEAFF. The CDR3 DNA is TGCGCCAGCAGCTTTCCCCGGACAGGGGGCCCGAGCGCCACTGAAGCTTTCTTT. Complete variable domain (other parts from reference TRBV5-1 and TRBJ1-1): KAGVTQTPRYLIKTRGQQVTLSCSPISGHRSVSWYQQTPGQGLQFLFEYFSETQRNKGNFPGRFSGRQFSNSRSEMNVSTLELGDSALYLCASSFPRTGGPSATEAFFGQGTRLTVV.

V and J are TRBV5-1 and TRBJ2-7, with 9 bases identical to TRBD2. With V trimmed by 4 bases and J by 2 bases, 10 bases remained unmatched. CDR1 is SGHRS and CDR2 is YFSETQ in the germline V gene. This CDR3 region has 16 residues. CDR3 region: CASSPVGSGRPYEQYV. The CDR3 bases are TGCGCCAGCAGCCCCGTGGGTAGCGGGAGACCCTACGAGCAGTACGTC.

The chain is built from TRBV7-3 and TRBJ2-6; D call uncertain. Per germline, CDR1 SGHTA and CDR2 FQGTGA. CDR3 length equals 16 residues. The germline V and J ends were trimmed by 3 bases and 0 bases, with 9 bases remaining between them. The CDR3 sequence is CASSLGFGSGANVLTF. CDR3 bases: TGTGCCAGCAGCTTGGGCTTCGGCTCTGGGGCCAACGTCCTGACTTTC.

The chain employs TRBV13 and TRBJ1-2; D gene ambiguous. The germline V gene has CDR1 PRHDT and CDR2 FYEKMQ (reference sequence). V lost 0 bases to trimming and J lost 8 bases, with 4 bases between them. There are 11 residues in the CDR3. CDR3 coding DNA: TGTGCCAGCAGCTTAGGTAGAGGCTACACCTTC. This encodes CASSLGRGYTF. Complete variable domain (other parts from reference TRBV13 and TRBJ1-2): AAGVIQSPRHLIKEKRETATLKCYPIPRHDTVYWYQQGPGQDPQFLISFYEKMQSDKGSIPDRFSAQQFSDYHSELNMSSLELGDSALYFCASSLGRGYTFGSGTRLTVV.

This chain uses TRBV9 with TRBJ2-2, with a tentative D call TRBD1 (5 bases). This CDR3 has 14 amino acids. Germline CDR1 is SGDLS and CDR2 is YYNGEE. V was shortened by 0 bases and J by 4 bases, with 7 bases between the two germline ends. The CDR3 bases are TGTGCCAGCAGCGTAGCCAGGGTCACCGGGGAGCTGTTTTTT. Translated: CASSVARVTGELFF.

The V call is TRBV6-5, the J call TRBJ1-1; tentative D call: TRBD1 (5 bases). The CDR3 consists of 12 residues. CDR1 MNHEY and CDR2 SVGAGI come from the germline V gene. V dropped 7 bases and J dropped 6 bases, with 12 bases sitting between them. CDR3 coding DNA: TGTGCCAGCACAGACCAGGGAGCTGAAGCTTTCTTT. This codes for CASTDQGAEAFF.

The rearrangement links TRBV18 to TRBJ2-1, with 11 positions matching TRBD2. CDR1 and CDR2 (germline): KGHSH, LQKENI. This CDR3 contains 18 residues. J gave up 9 bases and V 0 bases, and 13 bases lay outside the gene matches. The CDR3 sequence: CASSPPHRTSGPGSEQFF. DNA for the CDR3: TGTGCCAGCTCACCACCACATAGGACTAGCGGGCCCGGGAGTGAGCAGTTCTTC.

The chain couples TRBV11-2 to TRBJ1-6, with TRBD1 matching over 8 bases. From germline, CDR1 is SGHAT and CDR2 FQNNGV. CDR3 length equals 14 residues. The J segment lost 7 bases and the V segment lost 4 bases, leaving 3 bases of the junction unmatched. The CDR3 is CASSYRQGNSPLHF. In nucleotides, the CDR3 is TGTGCCAGCAGCTATAGACAGGGGAATTCACCCCTCCACTTT. Full variable domain (missing parts from reference TRBV11-2 and TRBJ1-6): EAGVAQSPRYKIIEKRQSVAFWCNPISGHATLYWYQQILGQGPKLLIQFQNNGVVDDSQLPKDRFSAERLKGVDSTLKIQPAKLEDSAVYLCASSYRQGNSPLHFGNGTRLTVT.

The rearrangement uses TRBV19 and TRBJ1-1; no clear D. Germline V gene lookup returns CDR1 LNHDA and CDR2 SQIVND (reference sequence). V was cut by 3 bases and J by 1 base, with 6 bases left in between. CDR3 size: 13 residues. CDR3 sequence (DNA): TGTGCCAGTAGTATGGGCAGGAACACTGAAGCTTTCTTT. Residues: CASSMGRNTEAFF.

The chain uses TRBV12-5 and TRBJ1-1, with TRBD1 as a possible D gene (5 bases). Looked up from germline, CDR1 is LGHNT and CDR2 is FRNRAP. Between the trimmed V and J ends, which lost 2 bases and 1 base, there was a span of 17 bases. The CDR3 is made up of 17 amino acids. The CDR3: CASGLSLRQPKNTEAFF. CDR3 sequence (DNA): TGTGCTAGTGGTTTGTCCCTGAGACAGCCGAAGAACACTGAAGCTTTCTTT.

The chain uses TRBV12-3 or TRBV12-4 and TRBJ1-1; D perhaps matches TRBD1 (5 bases). CDR3 length: 13 residues. V gave up 6 bases and J gave up 1 base, with 9 bases separating them. The CDR3 region has the DNA TGTGCCAGCAGCCGGGGGGAGAACACTGAAGCTTTCTTT. This gives the protein CASSRGENTEAFF.

The chain is built from TRBV7-3 and TRBJ2-3, with D possibly being TRBD1 (5 bases). Germline-derived CDR1 and CDR2 are SGHTA and FQGTGA. With 2 bases removed from V and 2 bases from J, the gap between germline ends came to 14 bases. The CDR3 contains 16 residues. CDR3 DNA sequence: TGTGCCAGCAGCTTATATCAGGGTTCTCTCACAGATACGCAGTATTTT. Residues: CASSLYQGSLTDTQYF.